Only a few counts were recorded for the clone carrying this T cell receptor beta chain. The participants were between about 18 and 90 years old and came from 24 US areas. The sample is drawn from a study of blood T cell repertoires in COVID-19. V was clipped by 4 bases and J by 0 bases; unmatched bases: 15. Germline values: CDR1 SGHDT, CDR2 YYEEEE. The CDR3 contains 19 residues. Per the study methods: Cell counts per sample came from amplifying reference gene primers. Assay: immunoSEQ multiplex PCR; the TCRdb copy retains only in-frame clones and omits some. V and J calls and clone size follow that table, whereas D and trimming were derived from the DNA. The data show about 200,000 clones, with under 80% seen just once and 17% held by the top ten.

The chain joins TRBV5-6 to TRBJ1-4, with 7 bases that match TRBD1. The sample was PBMCs or T cells enriched from blood (not recorded which). The TCR originated in a woman between 50 and 59 years old with acute COVID-19. The CDR3 loop is CASSRLTGPKRATNEKLFF. CDR3 sequence (DNA): TGTGCCAGCAGCCGGCTGACAGGGCCAAAAAGGGCAACTAATGAAAAACTGTTTTTT.